The entry below gives a single T cell receptor (beta chain) sequence along with its context. The CDR3 consists of 16 residues. Looked up from germline, CDR1 is GTSNPN and CDR2 is SVGIG (reference sequence). The V and J ends lost 0 bases and 10 bases respectively, with 23 bases between them. Sequenced by immunoSEQ multiplex PCR; TCRdb stores in-frame clones only, minus some. This sample has about 74,000 clones, with approximately 91% found just once. This sample stems from a study of blood T cell repertoires in COVID-19. The clonotype was recovered from a man in his forties or fifties with COVID-19, enrolled during active disease. The material sequenced was peripheral blood. This chain links TRBV30 with TRBJ2-3, with a weak D call TRBD2 (6 bases). The DNA of the CDR3 is TGTGCCTGGAGTGTAAGCCGTCCGGGAGCGCACAGATCGCAGTATTTT. It is translated as CAWSVSRPGAHRSQYF.